Below, 17 T cell receptor beta chains from the same sample are listed, as sequenced in a study of T-cell reconstitution after alpha-beta-depleted transplantation in children. TCRbeta library preparation incorporated unique molecular identifiers. TCRdb reprocessed the PCR reads with MiXCR, giving one entry per CDR3 protein. The sample lists 210,000 or so distinct CDR3 sequences; 11% were seen once. Source: PBMCs, taken before TCRalphabeta/CD19-depleted stem cell transplant. These receptors all come from a child in the first two years of life with acute myeloid leukemia, due to receive a stem cell transplant.

This clonotype has ten or more counts. This sequence joins TRBV19 and TRBJ1-5; D unresolved. Per germline, CDR1 LNHDA and CDR2 SQIVND (reference sequence). The CDR3 extends over 15 amino acids. The V end lost 8 bases, the J end lost 5 bases, and 19 bases lay between the germline ends. The CDR3, as DNA: TGTGCCAGTGAAAGAGCCTTGTCCAACCATCAGCCCCAGCATTTT. This translates into CASERALSNHQPQHF.

This clonotype was counted many times. This chain connects TRBV24-1 to TRBJ2-1, with D perhaps TRBD1 or TRBD2 (7 bases each). The CDR3 length is 17 residues. Germline V gene sequence: CDR1 KGHDR, CDR2 SFDVKD. Trimming took off 5 bases at V and 5 bases at J, with 21 bases between the two ends. The CDR3 nucleotides are TGTGCCACCAGTGGAGGGGGCGCGGGAGTATATGACAATGAGCAGTTCTTC. Its translation is CATSGGGAGVYDNEQFF.

This clonotype was observed at least ten times. V usage is TRBV7-2 and J usage is TRBJ2-3; the D is unclear. Germline V gene sequence: CDR1 SGHTA, CDR2 FQGNSA. Between the trimmed V and J ends, which lost 5 bases and 0 bases, there was a span of 12 bases. The CDR3 extends over 15 amino acids. The CDR3 DNA reads as TGTGCCAGCAGCGTGGCTTATCCTAGCACAGATACGCAGTATTTT. Translated, it gives CASSVAYPSTDTQYF.

This clonotype has ten or more counts. This chain connects TRBV14 to TRBJ2-1; TRBD2 might be the D (6 bases). V dropped 3 bases and J dropped 6 bases, with 15 bases sitting between them. Germline CDR1 SGHDN, CDR2 FVKESK. The CDR3 totals 15 residues. The DNA of the CDR3 is TGTGCCAGCAGCCAGCGAGCGGGTTCTACCAATGAGCAGTTCTTC. It translates to CASSQRAGSTNEQFF.

This clonotype was seen many times. The chain is built from TRBV5-1 and TRBJ1-4, with D unresolved. Between the trimmed V and J ends, which lost 4 bases and 7 bases, there was a span of 14 bases. CDR3 size: 14 residues. Germline loops: CDR1 SGHRS, CDR2 YFSETQ. The CDR3 protein is CASSLSATAEKLFF. For the CDR3, the DNA is TGCGCCAGCAGCCTATCGGCCACCGCTGAAAAACTGTTTTTT. Supplemented by reference TRBV5-1 and TRBJ1-4, the full variable domain reads KAGVTQTPRYLIKTRGQQVTLSCSPISGHRSVSWYQQTPGQGLQFLFEYFSETQRNKGNFPGRFSGRQFSNSRSEMNVSTLELGDSALYLCASSLSATAEKLFFGSGTQLSVL.

This clonotype was counted many times. The chain combines TRBV12-3 or TRBV12-4 with TRBJ1-5; D call uncertain. The CDR3 consists of 13 residues. V lost 6 bases and J lost 4, with 10 bases in between. The CDR3, as DNA: TGTGCCAGCAGGAGGTCGTTGAATCAGCCCCAGCATTTT. Translating it yields CASRRSLNQPQHF.

This clonotype showed up many times. The chain uses TRBV3-1 and TRBJ1-6; D unclear. The CDR3 runs to 13 residues. V lost 4 bases, J lost 8 bases, and 9 bases lay in between. The germline gives CDR1 LGHDT, CDR2 YNNKEL (reference sequence). This CDR3 is CASSLRTDSPLHF. DNA of the CDR3: TGTGCCAGCAGCCTTCGGACGGATTCACCCCTCCACTTT.

At least ten counts were recorded for this clonotype. The rearrangement links TRBV12-3 or TRBV12-4 to TRBJ1-2; D perhaps matches TRBD1 (5 bases). This CDR3 is built from 11 residues. V lost 3 bases and J lost 8, with 7 bases in between. The CDR3 sequence: CASSFREGYTF. Here the CDR3 DNA reads TGTGCCAGCAGTTTCAGGGAGGGCTACACCTTC.

This clonotype was seen ten or more times. This chain joins TRBV11-2 and TRBJ2-3; D call uncertain. The CDR3 is 15 residues long. V was clipped by 7 bases and J by 1 base, with 15 bases between them. Germline V CDR1 and CDR2: SGHAT, FQNNGV. CDR3 nucleotides: TGTGCCAGCACCCCGACTTGGCTTGGCACAGATACGCAGTATTTT. The encoded protein is CASTPTWLGTDTQYF. The full variable domain, completed using reference TRBV11-2 and TRBJ2-3, is EAGVAQSPRYKIIEKRQSVAFWCNPISGHATLYWYQQILGQGPKLLIQFQNNGVVDDSQLPKDRFSAERLKGVDSTLKIQPAKLEDSAVYLCASTPTWLGTDTQYFGPGTRLTVL.

There are a few counts of this clonotype. The chain has TRBV19 and TRBJ1-5; no clear D gene. The CDR3 contains 14 residues. V lost 2 bases to trimming and J lost 2 bases, with 7 bases between them. Germline CDR1 is LNHDA and CDR2 is SQIVND (reference sequence). The CDR3 loop is CASSIREGNQPQHF. CDR3 bases: TGTGCCAGTAGTATAAGGGAGGGCAATCAGCCCCAGCATTTT.

At least ten counts were recorded for this clonotype. The V and J genes are TRBV20-1 and TRBJ1-6; D possibly corresponds to TRBD1 (6 bases). V gave up 6 bases and J gave up 0 bases, with 12 bases separating them. This CDR3 spans 15 amino acids. Germline CDR1 DFQATT, CDR2 SNEGSKA (reference sequence). In DNA form, the CDR3 reads TGCAGTGCCACCGAGGACAGCTCCTATAATTCACCCCTCCACTTT. Its protein is CSATEDSSYNSPLHF.

This clonotype has ten or more counts. V and J are TRBV9 and TRBJ2-1; D possibly corresponds to TRBD2 (6 bases). V was clipped by 0 bases and J by 3 bases, with 10 bases between them. The CDR3 spans 15 residues. CDR1 is SGDLS and CDR2 is YYNGEE in the germline V gene. CDR3 sequence: CASSVVAGSYNEQFF. DNA of the CDR3: TGTGCCAGCAGCGTAGTTGCGGGGAGCTACAATGAGCAGTTCTTC.

This clonotype was detected many times. This chain links TRBV20-1 with TRBJ2-1; D possibly matches TRBD1 or TRBD2 (5 bases each). The CDR3 runs to 12 residues. The germline V gene has CDR1 DFQATT and CDR2 SNEGSKA (reference sequence). V lost 3 bases, J lost 10 bases, and 13 bases lay in between. The CDR3 sequence is CSASPGAGEQFF. Here the CDR3 DNA reads TGCAGTGCTAGCCCCGGGGCTGGGGAGCAGTTCTTC.

This clonotype showed up many times. The gene calls are TRBV20-1 and TRBJ2-1; 9 bases align to TRBD2. This CDR3 is built from 17 residues. V gave up 6 bases and J gave up 0 bases; unmatched junction bases: 12. In germline, CDR1 is DFQATT, CDR2 SNEGSKA (reference sequence). The CDR3 DNA sequence: TGCAGTGCAGCGGCTAGCGGGACTCAACGCTCCTACAATGAGCAGTTCTTC. This translates into CSAAASGTQRSYNEQFF.

This clonotype was seen at least ten times. The genes are TRBV5-6 and TRBJ2-7; weak D call: TRBD1 (6 bases). The germline V gene has CDR1 SGHDT and CDR2 YYEEEE. This CDR3 contains 14 residues. V was clipped by 5 bases and J by 5 bases, with 17 bases between them. The CDR3 region has the DNA TGTGCCAGCAGAGGAAGGGGGATCCTTAACGAGCAGTACTTC. Translated: CASRGRGILNEQYF.

In this sample, this clonotype turned up many times. V and J are TRBV3-1 and TRBJ1-1, with 7 bases matching TRBD1. The V gene's germline CDR1 is LGHDT and CDR2 YNNKEL (reference sequence). With 4 bases clipped from V and 0 bases from J, the junction kept 8 bases outside the gene matches. The CDR3 sequence is 16 residues long. DNA for the CDR3: TGTGCCAGCAGCCGAGGGGGGGGACAGATGAACACTGAAGCTTTCTTT. Its protein product is CASSRGGGQMNTEAFF.

This clonotype was counted many times. The V gene is TRBV20-1, the J gene TRBJ1-2; 9 bases are shared with TRBD1. Germline V gene lookup returns CDR1 DFQATT and CDR2 SNEGSKA (reference sequence). The CDR3 contains 14 residues. V shed 6 bases and J 6 bases; nucleotides not matched to a gene: 11. In DNA form, the CDR3 reads TGCAGTGCCCCTAACAGGGGGCCGAGGAATGGCTACACCTTC. Translating it yields CSAPNRGPRNGYTF.